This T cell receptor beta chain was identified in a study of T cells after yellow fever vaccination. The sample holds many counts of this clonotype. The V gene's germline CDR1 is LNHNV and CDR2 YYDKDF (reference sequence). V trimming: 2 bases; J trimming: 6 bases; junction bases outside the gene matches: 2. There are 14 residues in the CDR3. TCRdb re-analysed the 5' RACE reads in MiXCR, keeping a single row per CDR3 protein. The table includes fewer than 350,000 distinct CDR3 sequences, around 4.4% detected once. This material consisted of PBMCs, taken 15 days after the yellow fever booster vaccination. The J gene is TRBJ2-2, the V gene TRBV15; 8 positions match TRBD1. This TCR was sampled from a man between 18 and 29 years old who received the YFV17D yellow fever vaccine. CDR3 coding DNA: TGTGCCACCAGCAGAAACAGGGGGTCCGGGGAGCTGTTTTTT. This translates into CATSRNRGSGELFF.